Reported below is one TCR beta chain. Its antigen is not identified. With V trimmed by 6 bases and J by 4 bases, 8 bases remained unmatched. Germline CDR1 SNHLY, CDR2 FYNNEI. The CDR3 runs 15 residues. This sample is drawn from a study of cytomegalovirus exposure and HLA in healthy donors. The study, taken as a whole, reports: Further analysis was carried out later, and it showed several of the most significant clusters appearing linked to common viral pathogens.

The primer mix had 60 Vbeta and 13 Jbeta primers. The repertoire was sequenced with immunoSEQ multiplex PCR; TCRdb's copy has only in-frame clones and lacks some. The sample consists of roughly 160,000 clones, 70% to 80% of them appearing once. This TCR derives from a man younger than 35 in good health and CMV-seropositive. V gene TRBV2 combines with J gene TRBJ1-4, with 7 bases that match TRBD1. The specimen was PBMCs. CDR3 loop: CASRIEQGRNEKLFF. The CDR3, as DNA: TGTGCCAGCAGGATAGAACAGGGGCGTAATGAAAAACTGTTTTTT.